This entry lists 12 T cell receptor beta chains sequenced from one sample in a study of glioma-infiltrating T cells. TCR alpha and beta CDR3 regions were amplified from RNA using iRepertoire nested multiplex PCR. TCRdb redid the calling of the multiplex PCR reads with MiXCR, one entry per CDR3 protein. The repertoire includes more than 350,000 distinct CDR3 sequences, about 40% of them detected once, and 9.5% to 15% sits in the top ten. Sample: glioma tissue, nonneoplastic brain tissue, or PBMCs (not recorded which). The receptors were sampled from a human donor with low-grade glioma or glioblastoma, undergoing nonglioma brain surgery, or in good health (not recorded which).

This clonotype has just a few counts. The CDR3 region is CASSSRPQGGEQYF. In DNA, the CDR3 is TGTGCCAGCAGCTCCCGCCCACAGGGGGGAGAGCAGTACTTC. The rearrangement joins TRBV7-2 to TRBJ2-7; 8 bases fit TRBD1. Germline values: CDR1 SGHTA, CDR2 FQGNSA. The trim removed 4 bases at V and 7 bases at J, leaving 9 bases unmatched. This CDR3 is 14 amino acids long.

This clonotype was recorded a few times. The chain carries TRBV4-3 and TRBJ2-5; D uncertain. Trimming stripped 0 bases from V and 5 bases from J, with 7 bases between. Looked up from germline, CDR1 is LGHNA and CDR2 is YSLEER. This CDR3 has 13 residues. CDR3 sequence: CASSQDRSETQYF. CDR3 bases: TGCGCCAGCAGCCAAGATAGGAGCGAGACCCAGTACTTC.

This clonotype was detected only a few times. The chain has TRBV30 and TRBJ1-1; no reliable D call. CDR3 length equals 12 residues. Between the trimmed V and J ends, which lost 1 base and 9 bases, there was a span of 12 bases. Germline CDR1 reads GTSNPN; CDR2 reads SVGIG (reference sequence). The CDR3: CAWSESALKAFF. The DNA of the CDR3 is TGTGCCTGGAGTGAATCTGCACTGAAAGCTTTCTTT.

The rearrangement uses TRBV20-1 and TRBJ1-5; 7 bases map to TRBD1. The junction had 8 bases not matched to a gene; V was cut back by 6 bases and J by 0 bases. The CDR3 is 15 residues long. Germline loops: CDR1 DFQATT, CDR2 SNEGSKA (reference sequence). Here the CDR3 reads CSAKGDSYSNQPQHF. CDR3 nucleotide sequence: TGCAGTGCCAAGGGGGACAGCTATAGCAATCAGCCCCAGCATTTT.

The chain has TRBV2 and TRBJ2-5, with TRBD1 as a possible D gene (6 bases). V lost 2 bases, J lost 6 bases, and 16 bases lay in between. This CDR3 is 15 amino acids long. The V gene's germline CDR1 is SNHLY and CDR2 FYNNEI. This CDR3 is CASSEWIQGRQTQYF. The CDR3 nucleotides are TGTGCCAGCAGTGAATGGATACAGGGAAGGCAGACCCAGTACTTC.

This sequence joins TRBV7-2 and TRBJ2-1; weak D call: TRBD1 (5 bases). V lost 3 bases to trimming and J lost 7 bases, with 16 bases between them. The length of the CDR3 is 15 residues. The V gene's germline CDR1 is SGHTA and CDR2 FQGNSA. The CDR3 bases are TGTGCCAGCAGCTTTAGGGGAACAGTACGGAATGAGCAGTTCTTC. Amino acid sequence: CASSFRGTVRNEQFF.

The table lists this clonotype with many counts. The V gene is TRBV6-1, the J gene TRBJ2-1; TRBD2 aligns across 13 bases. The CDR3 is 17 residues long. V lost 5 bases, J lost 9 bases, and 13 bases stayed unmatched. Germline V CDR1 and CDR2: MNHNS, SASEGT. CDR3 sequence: CASSRTSGGERASEQFF. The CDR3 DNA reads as TGTGCCAGCAGTCGGACTAGCGGGGGAGAGAGGGCCTCTGAGCAGTTCTTC.

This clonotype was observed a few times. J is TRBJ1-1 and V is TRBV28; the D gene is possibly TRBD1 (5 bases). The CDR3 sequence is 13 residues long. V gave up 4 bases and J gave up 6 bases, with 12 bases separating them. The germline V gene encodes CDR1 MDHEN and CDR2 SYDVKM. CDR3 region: CASSYIGQAEAFF. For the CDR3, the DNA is TGTGCCAGCAGTTATATCGGACAAGCTGAAGCTTTCTTT.

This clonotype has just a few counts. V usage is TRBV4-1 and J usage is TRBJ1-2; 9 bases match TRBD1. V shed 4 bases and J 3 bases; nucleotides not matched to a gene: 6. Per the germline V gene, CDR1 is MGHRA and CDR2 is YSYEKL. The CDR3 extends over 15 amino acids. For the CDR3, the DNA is TGCGCCAGCAGCCGGCTGGACAGGGGAGACTATGGCTACACCTTC. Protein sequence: CASSRLDRGDYGYTF.

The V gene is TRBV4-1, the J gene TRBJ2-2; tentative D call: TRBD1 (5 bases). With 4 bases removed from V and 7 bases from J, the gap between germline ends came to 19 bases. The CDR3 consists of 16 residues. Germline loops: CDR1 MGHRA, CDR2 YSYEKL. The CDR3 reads CASSRATASWGGELFF. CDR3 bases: TGCGCCAGCAGCCGAGCGACAGCCTCGTGGGGCGGGGAGCTGTTTTTT.

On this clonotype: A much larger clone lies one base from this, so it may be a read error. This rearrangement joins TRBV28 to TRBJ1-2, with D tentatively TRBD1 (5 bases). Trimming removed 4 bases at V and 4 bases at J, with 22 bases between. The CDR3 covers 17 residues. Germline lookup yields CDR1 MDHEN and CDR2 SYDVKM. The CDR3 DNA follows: TGTGCCAGCAGTTCCCGATCGGCGGGGGGTCGGGGCTATGGCTACACCTTC. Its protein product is CASSSRSAGGRGYGYTF.

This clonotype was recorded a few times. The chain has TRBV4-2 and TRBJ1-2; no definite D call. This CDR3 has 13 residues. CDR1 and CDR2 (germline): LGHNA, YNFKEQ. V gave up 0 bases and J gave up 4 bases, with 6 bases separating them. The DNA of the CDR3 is TGTGCCAGCAGCCAAGATGCAGGCTATGGCTACACCTTC. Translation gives CASSQDAGYGYTF.